This TCR beta chain was identified during a study of CD8 T cells in ankylosing spondylitis. This clonotype showed up many times. Its target is not known. Germline CDR1 and CDR2: SGHTA and FQGNSA. Trimming stripped 5 bases from V and 5 bases from J, with 11 bases between. The CDR3 is 13 residues long. Broader study findings: Reports say disease-linked clones showed up significantly more in matched ankylosing spondylitis synovial fluid. Earlier reports found some motif variants in synovial fluid and blood in reactive arthritis. Clones that were linked to disease were CD8+ and were relatively rare in peripheral blood.

Preparation of TCR beta libraries was done by quantitative 5'-RACE with molecular barcodes. MiXCR, run by TCRdb on the 5' RACE reads, gives a single entry per CDR3 protein. The data contain around 150,000 distinct CDR3 sequences, around 10% of them singletons. Source material: blood, either unsorted or a sorted T cell fraction (not recorded which). The chain combines TRBV7-2 with TRBJ2-3; a weak D match, TRBD2 (5 bases). This receptor was obtained from a male donor with ankylosing spondylitis or in good health (not recorded which). This CDR3 reads CASSRTREDTQYF. CDR3 bases: TGTGCCAGCAGCAGGACGAGGGAAGATACGCAGTATTTT.